Following are 9 T cell receptor beta chains from one sample sequenced in a study of blood T cell repertoires in COVID-19. The protocol was immunoSEQ multiplex PCR, while the TCRdb copy is restricted to in-frame clones and leaves out a portion. Here the sample spans some 68,000 clones, less than 95% being singletons. The specimen sequenced was peripheral blood. Receptors were obtained from a man between 50 and 59 years old with COVID-19, enrolled during active disease.

This sequence joins TRBV9 and TRBJ2-3; D gene ambiguous. V lost 0 bases and J lost 0, with 5 bases in between. The CDR3 is 14 residues long. Germline CDR1 reads SGDLS; CDR2 reads YYNGEE. CDR3 protein: CASSVVSSTDTQYF. As DNA, the CDR3 is TGTGCCAGCAGCGTAGTTTCGAGCACAGATACGCAGTATTTT.

The genes are TRBV3-1 (or the pseudogene TRBV3-2) and TRBJ2-2, with TRBD2 identical over 12 bases. The CDR3 has 15 amino acids. Per the germline V gene, CDR1 is LGHDT and CDR2 is YNNKEL (reference sequence). V shed 3 bases and J 9 bases; nucleotides not matched to a gene: 5. The CDR3 bases are TGTGCCAGCAGCCACCCGACTAGCGGGAGAAGGGAGCTGTTTTTT. It specifies CASSHPTSGRRELFF.

The chain couples TRBV5-8 to TRBJ2-2, with TRBD1 identical over 9 bases. The CDR3 length is 17 residues. Losses at the gene ends were 4 bases for V and 4 bases for J; bases not matched to a gene: 11. Germline lookup yields CDR1 SGHTS and CDR2 YDEGEE. The CDR3 spells CASSLWGQGRGTGELFF. CDR3 coding DNA: TGTGCCAGCAGCCTATGGGGACAGGGCCGGGGCACCGGGGAGCTGTTTTTT.

V gene TRBV5-6 combines with J gene TRBJ2-6; maybe TRBD1 (6 bases). The CDR3 loop spans 15 amino acids. In germline, CDR1 is SGHDT, CDR2 YYEEEE. With 2 bases removed from V and 4 bases from J, the gap between germline ends came to 10 bases. CDR3 DNA: TGTGCCAGCAGCTTACAGGGACCCGGGGCCAACGTCCTGACTTTC. Residues: CASSLQGPGANVLTF.

The chain joins TRBV6-1 to TRBJ2-7, with 11 bases aligning to TRBD2. Germline lookup yields CDR1 MNHNS and CDR2 SASEGT. CDR3 length: 17 amino acids. The J segment lost 4 bases and the V segment lost 4 bases, leaving 12 bases of the junction unmatched. CDR3 region: CASSASILAGGRYEQYF. The CDR3, as DNA: TGTGCCAGCAGTGCGAGTATCCTAGCGGGAGGTCGGTACGAGCAGTACTTC.

The V call is TRBV18, the J call TRBJ2-6; D uncertain. This CDR3 is 16 amino acids long. Germline V gene sequence: CDR1 KGHSH, CDR2 LQKENI. V shed 3 bases and J shed 1 base, with 10 bases lying between them. This chain's CDR3 is CASSPSQASGANVLTF. The CDR3 DNA is TGTGCCAGCTCACCGAGTCAAGCATCTGGGGCCAACGTCCTGACTTTC.

This clone was found once. The chain has TRBV20-1 and TRBJ2-7; the D is unclear. The CDR3 runs to 11 residues. The germline V and J ends were trimmed by 0 bases and 7 bases, with 7 bases remaining between them. Germline V gene data show CDR1 as DFQATT and CDR2 as SNEGSKA (reference sequence). CDR3 nucleotides: TGCAGTGCTAGAGATAGCCGGGAGCAGTACTTC. Its translation is CSARDSREQYF.

The chain has TRBV11-2 and TRBJ2-7, with 9 positions matching TRBD2. CDR1 is SGHAT and CDR2 is FQNNGV in the germline V gene. The trim removed 4 bases at V and 5 bases at J, leaving 6 bases unmatched. CDR3 length: 14 residues. As DNA, the CDR3 is TGTGCCAGCAGCTCCAGGAGGACTAGCGACGAGCAGTACTTC. It is translated as CASSSRRTSDEQYF.

The chain joins TRBV27 to TRBJ1-6, with D tentatively TRBD1 (6 bases). The germline CDR1 and CDR2 sequences are MNHEY and SMNVEV (reference sequence). V lost 6 bases, J lost 8 bases, and 8 bases lay in between. There are 12 residues in the CDR3. Written as DNA, the CDR3 is TGTGCCAGCAGCGGGGGGCATTCACCCCTCCACTTT. As protein: CASSGGHSPLHF.